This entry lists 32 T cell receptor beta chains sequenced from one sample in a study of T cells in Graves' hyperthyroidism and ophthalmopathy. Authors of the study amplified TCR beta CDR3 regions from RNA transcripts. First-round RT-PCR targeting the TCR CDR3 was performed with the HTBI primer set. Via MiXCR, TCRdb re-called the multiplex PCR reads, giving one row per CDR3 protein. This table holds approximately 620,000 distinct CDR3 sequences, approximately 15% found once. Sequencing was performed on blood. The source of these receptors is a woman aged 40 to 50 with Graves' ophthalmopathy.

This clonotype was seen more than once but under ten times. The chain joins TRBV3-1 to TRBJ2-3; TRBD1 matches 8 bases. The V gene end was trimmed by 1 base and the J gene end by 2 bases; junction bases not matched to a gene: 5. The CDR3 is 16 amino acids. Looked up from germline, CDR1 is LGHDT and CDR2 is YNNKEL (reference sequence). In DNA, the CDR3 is TGTGCCAGCAGCCAAGTTGGGGACAGGTTCACAGATACGCAGTATTTT. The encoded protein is CASSQVGDRFTDTQYF.

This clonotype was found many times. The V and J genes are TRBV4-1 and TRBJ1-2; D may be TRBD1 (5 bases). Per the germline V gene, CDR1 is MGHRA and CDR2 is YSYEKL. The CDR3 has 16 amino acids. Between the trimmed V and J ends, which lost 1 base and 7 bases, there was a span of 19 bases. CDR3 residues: CASSQVVRGGSGGYTF. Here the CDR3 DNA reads TGCGCCAGCAGCCAAGTGGTGCGGGGGGGTTCTGGTGGCTACACCTTC.

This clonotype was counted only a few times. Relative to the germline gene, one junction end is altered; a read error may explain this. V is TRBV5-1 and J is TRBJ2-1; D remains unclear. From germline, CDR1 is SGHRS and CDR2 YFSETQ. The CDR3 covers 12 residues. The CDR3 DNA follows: TGTGCCAGCAGCTTGGACGGCGCTGAGCAGTTCTTC. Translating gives CASSLDGAEQFF.

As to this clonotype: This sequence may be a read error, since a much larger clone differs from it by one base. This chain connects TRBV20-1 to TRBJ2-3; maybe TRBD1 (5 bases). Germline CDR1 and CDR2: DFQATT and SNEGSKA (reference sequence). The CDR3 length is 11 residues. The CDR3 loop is CSAQSTGTQYF. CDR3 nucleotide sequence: TGCAGTGCTCAGAGCACAGGTACGCAGTATTTT.

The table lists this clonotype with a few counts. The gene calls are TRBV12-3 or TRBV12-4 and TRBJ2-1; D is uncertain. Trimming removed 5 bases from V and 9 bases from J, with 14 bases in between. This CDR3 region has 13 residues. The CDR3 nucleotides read TGTGCCAGCAGTGGCTTGTCCTCTGGTGAGCAGTTCTTC. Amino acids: CASSGLSSGEQFF.

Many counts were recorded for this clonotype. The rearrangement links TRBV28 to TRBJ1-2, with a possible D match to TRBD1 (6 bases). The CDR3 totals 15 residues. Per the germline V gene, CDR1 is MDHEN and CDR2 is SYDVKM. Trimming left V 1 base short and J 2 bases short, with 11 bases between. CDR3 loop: CASSLLGTGNYGYTF. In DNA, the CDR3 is TGTGCCAGCAGTTTATTGGGTACAGGGAACTATGGCTACACCTTC.

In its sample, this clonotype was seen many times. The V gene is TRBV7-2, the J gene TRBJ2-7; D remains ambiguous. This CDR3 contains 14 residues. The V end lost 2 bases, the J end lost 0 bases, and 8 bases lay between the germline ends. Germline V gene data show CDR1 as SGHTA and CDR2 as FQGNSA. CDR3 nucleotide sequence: TGTGCCAGCAGCTTATATGGTACCTCCTACGAGCAGTACTTC. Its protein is CASSLYGTSYEQYF.

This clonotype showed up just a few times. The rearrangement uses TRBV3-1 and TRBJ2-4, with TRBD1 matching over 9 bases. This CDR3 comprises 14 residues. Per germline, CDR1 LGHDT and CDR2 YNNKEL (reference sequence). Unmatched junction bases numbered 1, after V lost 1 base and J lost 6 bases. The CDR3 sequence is CASSQADRGNIQYF. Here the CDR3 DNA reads TGTGCCAGCAGCCAAGCGGACAGGGGAAACATTCAGTACTTC.

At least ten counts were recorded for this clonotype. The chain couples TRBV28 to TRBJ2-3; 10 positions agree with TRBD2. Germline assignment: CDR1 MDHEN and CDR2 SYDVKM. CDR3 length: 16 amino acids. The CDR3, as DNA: TGTGCGGCTCCCGTTCCTAGCGGGAGCATATGGGATACGCAGTATTTT. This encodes CAAPVPSGSIWDTQYF.

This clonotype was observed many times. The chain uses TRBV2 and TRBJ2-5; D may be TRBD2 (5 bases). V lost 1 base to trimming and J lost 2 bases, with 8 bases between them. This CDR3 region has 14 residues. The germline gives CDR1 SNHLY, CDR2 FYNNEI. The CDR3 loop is CASSEGLAQETQYF. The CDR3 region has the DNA TGTGCCAGCAGTGAAGGTCTAGCACAAGAGACCCAGTACTTC.

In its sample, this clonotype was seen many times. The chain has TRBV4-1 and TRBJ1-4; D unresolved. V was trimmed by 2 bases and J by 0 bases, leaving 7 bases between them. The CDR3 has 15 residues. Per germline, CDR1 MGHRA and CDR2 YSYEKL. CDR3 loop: CASSQSYATNEKLFF. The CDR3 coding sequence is TGCGCCAGCAGCCAATCCTATGCAACTAATGAAAAACTGTTTTTT.

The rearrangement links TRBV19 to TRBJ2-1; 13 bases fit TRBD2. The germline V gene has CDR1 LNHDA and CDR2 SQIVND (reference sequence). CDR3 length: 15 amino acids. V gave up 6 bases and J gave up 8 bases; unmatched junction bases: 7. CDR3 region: CASRRTSGSFDEQFF. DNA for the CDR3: TGTGCCAGTAGACGGACTAGCGGGAGTTTTGATGAGCAGTTCTTC.

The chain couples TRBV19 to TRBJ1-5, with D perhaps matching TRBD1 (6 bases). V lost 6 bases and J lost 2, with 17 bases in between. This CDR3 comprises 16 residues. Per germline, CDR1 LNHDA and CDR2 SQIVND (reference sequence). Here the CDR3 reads CASSQNRQAGNQPQHF. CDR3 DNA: TGTGCCAGTAGCCAAAATCGACAGGCCGGCAATCAGCCCCAGCATTTT. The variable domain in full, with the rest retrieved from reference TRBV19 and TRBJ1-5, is DGGITQSPKYLFRKEGQNVTLSCEQNLNHDAMYWYRQDPGQGLRLIYYSQIVNDFQKGDIAEGYSVSREKKESFPLTVTSAQKNPTAFYLCASSQNRQAGNQPQHFGDGTRLSIL.

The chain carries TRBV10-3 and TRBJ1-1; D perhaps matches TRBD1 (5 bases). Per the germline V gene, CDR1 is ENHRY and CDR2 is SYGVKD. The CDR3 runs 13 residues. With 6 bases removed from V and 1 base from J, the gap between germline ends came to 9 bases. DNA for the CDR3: TGTGCCATCAGCCCGAGGGGGAACACTGAAGCTTTCTTT. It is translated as CAISPRGNTEAFF.

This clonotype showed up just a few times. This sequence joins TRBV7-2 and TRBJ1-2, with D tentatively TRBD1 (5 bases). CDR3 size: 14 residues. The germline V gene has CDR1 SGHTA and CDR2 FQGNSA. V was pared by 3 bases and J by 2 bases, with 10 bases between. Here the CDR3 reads CASSLYAGNYGYTF. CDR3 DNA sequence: TGTGCCAGCAGCTTGTACGCAGGGAACTATGGCTACACCTTC. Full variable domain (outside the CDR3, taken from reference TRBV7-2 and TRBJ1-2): GAGVSQSPSNKVTEKGKDVELRCDPISGHTALYWYRQSLGQGLEFLIYFQGNSAPDKSGLPSDRFSAERTGGSVSTLTIQRTQQEDSAVYLCASSLYAGNYGYTFGSGTRLTVV.

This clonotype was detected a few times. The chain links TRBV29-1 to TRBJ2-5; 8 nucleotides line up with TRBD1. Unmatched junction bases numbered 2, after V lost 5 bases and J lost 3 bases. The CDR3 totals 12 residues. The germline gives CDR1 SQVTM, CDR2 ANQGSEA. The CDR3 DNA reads TGCAGCGTTAACAGGGGGGAAGAGACCCAGTACTTC. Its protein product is CSVNRGEETQYF.

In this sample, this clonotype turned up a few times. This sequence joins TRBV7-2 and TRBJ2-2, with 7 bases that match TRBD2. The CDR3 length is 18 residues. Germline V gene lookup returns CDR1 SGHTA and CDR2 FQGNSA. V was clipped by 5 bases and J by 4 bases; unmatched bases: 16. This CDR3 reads CASSLGSGIRAGTGELFF. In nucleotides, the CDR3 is TGTGCCAGCAGCCTAGGGAGCGGGATCCGGGCAGGCACCGGGGAGCTGTTTTTT.

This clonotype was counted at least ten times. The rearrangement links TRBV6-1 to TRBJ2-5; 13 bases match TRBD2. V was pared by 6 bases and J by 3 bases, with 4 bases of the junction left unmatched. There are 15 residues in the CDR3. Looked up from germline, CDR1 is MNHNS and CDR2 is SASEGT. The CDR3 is CASRLLAGGEETQYF. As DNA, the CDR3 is TGTGCCAGCAGATTACTAGCGGGGGGGGAAGAGACCCAGTACTTC.

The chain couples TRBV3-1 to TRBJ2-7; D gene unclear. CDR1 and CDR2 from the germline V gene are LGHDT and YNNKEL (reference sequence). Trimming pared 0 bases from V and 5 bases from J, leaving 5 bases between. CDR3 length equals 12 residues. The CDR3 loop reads CASSQDRHEQYF. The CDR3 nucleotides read TGTGCCAGCAGCCAAGACCGCCACGAGCAGTACTTC.

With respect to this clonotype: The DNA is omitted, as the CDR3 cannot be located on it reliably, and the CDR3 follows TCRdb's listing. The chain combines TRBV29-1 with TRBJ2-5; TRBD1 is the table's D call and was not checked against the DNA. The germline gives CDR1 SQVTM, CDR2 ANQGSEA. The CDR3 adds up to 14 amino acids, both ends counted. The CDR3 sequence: CSSSGAGHQETQYF.

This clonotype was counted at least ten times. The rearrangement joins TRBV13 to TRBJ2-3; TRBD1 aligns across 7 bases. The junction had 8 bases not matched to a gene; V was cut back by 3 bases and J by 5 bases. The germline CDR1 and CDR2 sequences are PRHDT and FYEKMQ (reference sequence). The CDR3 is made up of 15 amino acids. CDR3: CASSFQGGPIDTQYF. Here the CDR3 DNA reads TGTGCCAGCAGCTTTCAAGGGGGCCCCATAGATACGCAGTATTTT.

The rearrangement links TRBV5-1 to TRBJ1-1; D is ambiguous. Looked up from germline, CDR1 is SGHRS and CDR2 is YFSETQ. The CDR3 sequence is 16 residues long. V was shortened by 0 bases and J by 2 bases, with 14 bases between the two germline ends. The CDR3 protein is CASSLDRRVPNTEAFF. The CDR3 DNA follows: TGCGCCAGCAGCTTGGATAGGCGGGTACCAAACACTGAAGCTTTCTTT.

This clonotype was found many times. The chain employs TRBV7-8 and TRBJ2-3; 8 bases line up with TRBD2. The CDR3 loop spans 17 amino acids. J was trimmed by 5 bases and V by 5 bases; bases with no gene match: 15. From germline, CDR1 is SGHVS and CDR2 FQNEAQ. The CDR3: CASSPRRAAGARDTQYF. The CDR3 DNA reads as TGTGCCAGCAGCCCCCGTCGTGCAGCGGGGGCGAGAGATACGCAGTATTTT.

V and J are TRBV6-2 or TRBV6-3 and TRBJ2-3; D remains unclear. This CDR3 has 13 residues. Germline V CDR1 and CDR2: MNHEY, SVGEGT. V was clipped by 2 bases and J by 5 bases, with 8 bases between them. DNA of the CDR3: TGTGCCAGCAGTTACCGCAGGCAAGATACGCAGTATTTT. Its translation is CASSYRRQDTQYF.

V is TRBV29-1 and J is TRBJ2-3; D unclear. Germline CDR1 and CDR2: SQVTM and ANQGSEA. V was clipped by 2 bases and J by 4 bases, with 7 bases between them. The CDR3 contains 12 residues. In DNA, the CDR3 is TGCAGCGTTGAAACGGAGTCAGATACGCAGTATTTT. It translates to CSVETESDTQYF.

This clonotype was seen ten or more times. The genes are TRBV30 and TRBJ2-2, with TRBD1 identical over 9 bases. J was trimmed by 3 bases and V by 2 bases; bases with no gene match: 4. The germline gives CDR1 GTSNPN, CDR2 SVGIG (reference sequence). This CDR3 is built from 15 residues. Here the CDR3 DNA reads TGTGCCTGGAGTAGGACAGGGGCGTACACCGGGGAGCTGTTTTTT. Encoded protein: CAWSRTGAYTGELFF.

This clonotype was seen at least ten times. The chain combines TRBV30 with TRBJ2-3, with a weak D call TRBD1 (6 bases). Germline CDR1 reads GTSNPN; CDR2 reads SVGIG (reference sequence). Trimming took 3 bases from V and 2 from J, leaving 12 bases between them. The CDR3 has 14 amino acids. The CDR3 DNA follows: TGTGCCTGGAGCGCGACAGGCCTCACAGATACGCAGTATTTT. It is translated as CAWSATGLTDTQYF.

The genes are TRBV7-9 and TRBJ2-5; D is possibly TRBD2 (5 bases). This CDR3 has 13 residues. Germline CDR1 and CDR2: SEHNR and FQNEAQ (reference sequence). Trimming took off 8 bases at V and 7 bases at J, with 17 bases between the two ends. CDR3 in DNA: TGTGCCAGCGTTCGGGATGTCGGAGGGACCCAGTACTTC. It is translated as CASVRDVGGTQYF.

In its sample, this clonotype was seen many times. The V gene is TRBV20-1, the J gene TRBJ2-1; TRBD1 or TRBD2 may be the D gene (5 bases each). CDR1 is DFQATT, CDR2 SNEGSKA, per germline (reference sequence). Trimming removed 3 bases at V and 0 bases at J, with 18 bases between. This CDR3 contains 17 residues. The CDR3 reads CSASRALPRGSYNEQFF. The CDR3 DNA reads TGCAGTGCTAGCCGGGCGTTACCGAGGGGCTCCTACAATGAGCAGTTCTTC.

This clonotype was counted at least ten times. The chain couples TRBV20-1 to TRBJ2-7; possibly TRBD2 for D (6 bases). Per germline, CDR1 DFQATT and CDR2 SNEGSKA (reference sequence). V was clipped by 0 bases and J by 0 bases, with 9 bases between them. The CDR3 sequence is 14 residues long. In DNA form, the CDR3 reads TGCAGTGCTAGAGAGGGACTTAGCTCCTACGAGCAGTACTTC. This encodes CSAREGLSSYEQYF.

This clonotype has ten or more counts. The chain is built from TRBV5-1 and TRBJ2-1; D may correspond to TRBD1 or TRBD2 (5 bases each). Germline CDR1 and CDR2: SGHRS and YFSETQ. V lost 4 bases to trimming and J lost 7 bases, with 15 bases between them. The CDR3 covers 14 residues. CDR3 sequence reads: CASSHRDGVNEQFF. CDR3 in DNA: TGCGCCAGCAGCCACCGGGACGGAGTAAATGAGCAGTTCTTC.

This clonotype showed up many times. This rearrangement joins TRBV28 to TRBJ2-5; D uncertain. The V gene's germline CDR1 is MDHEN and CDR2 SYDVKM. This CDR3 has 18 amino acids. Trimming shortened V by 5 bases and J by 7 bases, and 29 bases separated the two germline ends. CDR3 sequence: CASSASVALRASEGTQYF. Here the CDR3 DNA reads TGTGCCAGCAGTGCCTCCGTTGCATTACGGGCTTCCGAAGGGACCCAGTACTTC.